The source of this TCR beta chain is a study of T-cell reconstitution after alpha-beta-depleted transplantation in children. Study results and limitations: Surviving recipient T cells and intrathymic progenitors accounted for some patients' high TCRbeta diversity at day 60. Most T-cell counts and diversity one year after the transplant came from T cells that were newly produced. Reported findings indicate that, about two months after transplant, alpha-beta T cells came from several hundred expanded clones, which were derived from non-depleted graft cells.

In its sample, this clonotype was seen many times. Its specificity is not known. The CDR3 extends over 13 amino acids. CDR1 and CDR2 from the germline V gene are SQVTM and ANQGSEA. V lost 3 bases and J 6 bases, leaving 12 bases between the germline ends. The TCRbeta library incorporated unique molecular identifiers. TCRdb redid the calling of the PCR reads with MiXCR, one entry per CDR3 protein. The repertoire includes some 200,000 distinct CDR3 sequences, 5.5% to 7% of them detected once, and around 4.3% sits in the top ten. The sample consisted of PBMCs, taken before TCRalphabeta/CD19-depleted stem cell transplant. This TCR was recovered from a girl under two years old with combined immunodeficiency, due to receive a stem cell transplant. The genes are TRBV29-1 and TRBJ2-1; TRBD2 might be the D (5 bases). This CDR3 is CSVEAGIGNEQFF. In DNA form, the CDR3 reads TGCAGCGTTGAGGCGGGCATAGGCAATGAGCAGTTCTTC.